This record covers a single T cell receptor (beta chain). This table comes from immunoSEQ multiplex PCR, and its TCRdb copy is limited to in-frame clones, with some not included. The table lists fewer than 200,000 clones, 88% of them singletons. The V gene lost 1 base and the J gene lost 8 bases, with 5 bases spanning the gap. The CDR3 contains 11 residues. The source of the sample is a study of blood T cell repertoires in COVID-19. This sequence joins TRBV12-3 or TRBV12-4 and TRBJ1-2, with D unclear. This TCR was sampled from a young woman who had recovered from COVID-19. The material sequenced was PBMCs or T cells enriched from blood (not recorded which). The DNA for the CDR3 is TGTGCCAGCAGTTTAGGTCAGGGCTACACCTTC. Amino acid sequence: CASSLGQGYTF.